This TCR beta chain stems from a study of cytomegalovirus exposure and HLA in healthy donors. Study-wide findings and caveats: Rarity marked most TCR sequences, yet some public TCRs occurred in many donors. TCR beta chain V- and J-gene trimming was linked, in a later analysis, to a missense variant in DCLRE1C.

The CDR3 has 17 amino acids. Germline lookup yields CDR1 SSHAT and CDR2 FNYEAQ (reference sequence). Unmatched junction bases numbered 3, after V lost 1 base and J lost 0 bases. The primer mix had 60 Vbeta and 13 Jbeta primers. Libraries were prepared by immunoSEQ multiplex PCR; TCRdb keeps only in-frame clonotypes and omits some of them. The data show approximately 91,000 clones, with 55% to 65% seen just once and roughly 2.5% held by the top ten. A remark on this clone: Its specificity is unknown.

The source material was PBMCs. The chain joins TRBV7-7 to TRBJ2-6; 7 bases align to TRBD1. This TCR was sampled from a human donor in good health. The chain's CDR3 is CASSLGQGSSGANVLTF. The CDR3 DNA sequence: TGTGCCAGCAGCTTAGGACAGGGAAGCTCTGGGGCCAACGTCCTGACTTTC.